Presented here are 27 T cell receptor beta chains from one specimen sequenced in a study of cytomegalovirus exposure and HLA in healthy donors. The PCR used 60 Vbeta and 13 Jbeta primers. Assay: immunoSEQ multiplex PCR; the TCRdb copy retains only in-frame clones and omits some. Among 140,000 to 150,000 clones listed, about 73% were seen once. The sample was PBMCs. The receptors were gathered from a woman aged 55 to 70 in good health and CMV-seropositive.

The CDR3 nucleotides read TGTGCCAGCAGTTTCGGGGGGTTCGTTGGTGAAAAACTGTTTTTT. Translated, it gives CASSFGGFVGEKLFF. The V call is TRBV27, the J call TRBJ1-4; TRBD1 is a possible D gene (5 bases). V was clipped by 3 bases and J by 7 bases, with 15 bases between them. Germline V gene lookup returns CDR1 MNHEY and CDR2 SMNVEV (reference sequence). The CDR3 consists of 15 residues.

This clone was observed a few times. This chain connects TRBV5-5 to TRBJ1-5; D not resolved. Germline V lookup: CDR1 SGHKS, CDR2 YYEKEE (reference sequence). V shed 3 bases and J shed 0 bases, with 13 bases lying between them. The CDR3 is 16 amino acids. CDR3 DNA sequence: TGTGCCAGCAGCTCCTTGGGCGGGTTTAGCAATCAGCCCCAGCATTTT. This encodes CASSSLGGFSNQPQHF.

J is TRBJ1-2 and V is TRBV20-1, with 9 bases identical to TRBD1. The trim removed 6 bases at V and 8 bases at J, leaving 4 bases unmatched. This CDR3 comprises 11 residues. Germline CDR1 reads DFQATT; CDR2 reads SNEGSKA (reference sequence). The CDR3 DNA is TGCAGTGCCCGGGGACAGGGCGGCTACACCTTC. It yields the protein CSARGQGGYTF.

The chain links TRBV14 to TRBJ2-6; D unresolved. The CDR3 runs 17 residues. The V gene lost 0 bases and the J gene lost 0 bases, with 9 bases spanning the gap. Germline CDR1 SGHDN, CDR2 FVKESK. The CDR3 nucleotides read TGTGCCAGCAGCCAAGACTCAGCGTCCTCTGGGGCCAACGTCCTGACTTTC. Protein: CASSQDSASSGANVLTF. The variable domain in full, completed from reference TRBV14 and TRBJ2-6, reads EAGVTQFPSHSVIEKGQTVTLRCDPISGHDNLYWYRRVMGKEIKFLLHFVKESKQDESGMPNNRFLAERTGGTYSTLKVQPAELEDSGVYFCASSQDSASSGANVLTFGAGSRLTVL.

This clone came up once. A junction end diverges from the germline sequence, so it may reflect a read error. This same CDR3 is encoded by further DNA sequences in the sample. This chain joins TRBV4-1 and TRBJ1-5, with D perhaps TRBD1 (6 bases). The germline V gene has CDR1 MGHRA and CDR2 YSYEKL. CDR3 size: 15 residues. CDR3 in amino acids: CASSQVGGRNQPQHF. The CDR3 DNA reads TGCGCCAGTAGCCAAGTTGGGGGCCGCAATCAGCCCCAGCATTTT.

CDR3 nucleotide sequence: TGTGCCATCAGTGCTTCCGGTGGGACTAGCAGAGATTTTCGCTCCTACAATGAGCAGTTCTTC. The encoded protein is CAISASGGTSRDFRSYNEQFF. The chain links TRBV10-3 to TRBJ2-1; 9 nucleotides agree with TRBD2. This CDR3 has 21 amino acids. V lost 4 bases and J lost 0; bases outside the gene matches: 19. Germline values: CDR1 ENHRY, CDR2 SYGVKD.

The chain uses TRBV4-2 and TRBJ2-1; TRBD2 is a possible D gene (5 bases). The CDR3 is made up of 15 amino acids. Trimming pared 0 bases from V and 1 base from J, leaving 7 bases between. Germline CDR1 and CDR2: LGHNA and YNFKEQ. CDR3 nucleotide sequence: TGTGCCAGCAGCCAAGATCGGGGATCCTACAATGAGCAGTTCTTC. Encoded protein: CASSQDRGSYNEQFF.

The chain carries TRBV2 and TRBJ1-1; tentatively, D is TRBD1 (6 bases). V was shortened by 4 bases and J by 2 bases, with 11 bases between the two germline ends. CDR1 is SNHLY, CDR2 FYNNEI, per germline. This CDR3 is built from 14 residues. In DNA form, the CDR3 reads TGTGCCAGCAGTGTACAGGGAAGTAACACTGAAGCTTTCTTT. This encodes CASSVQGSNTEAFF.

V gene TRBV6-1 combines with J gene TRBJ1-2, with a weak D call TRBD1 (6 bases). This CDR3 comprises 15 residues. Germline V CDR1 and CDR2: MNHNS, SASEGT. Trimming took off 6 bases at V and 0 bases at J, with 14 bases between the two ends. The CDR3 loop reads CASSVQGRANYGYTF. In nucleotides, the CDR3 is TGTGCCAGCAGCGTACAGGGACGAGCTAACTATGGCTACACCTTC.

V and J are TRBV4-1 and TRBJ1-4, with 7 bases identical to TRBD1. Germline assignment: CDR1 MGHRA and CDR2 YSYEKL. V dropped 4 bases and J dropped 4; count of bases not matched to a gene: 6. This CDR3 comprises 15 residues. The CDR3 sequence: CASSPTGTVNEKLFF. CDR3 sequence (DNA): TGCGCCAGCAGCCCGACCGGGACAGTTAATGAAAAACTGTTTTTT.

This clone appeared once. This chain links TRBV30 with TRBJ1-1; D call uncertain. Germline V gene data show CDR1 as GTSNPN and CDR2 as SVGIG (reference sequence). This CDR3 is 13 amino acids long. The V and J ends lost 4 bases and 1 base respectively, with 10 bases between them. The CDR3 bases are TGTGCCTGGATAACACACCAGAACACTGAAGCTTTCTTT. Translation: CAWITHQNTEAFF.

The chain couples TRBV6-5 to TRBJ2-2; maybe TRBD2 (6 bases). The CDR3 spans 14 residues. V was clipped by 6 bases and J by 7 bases, with 15 bases between them. The germline V gene has CDR1 MNHEY and CDR2 SVGAGI. The CDR3 here is CASRLGGPSGELFF. Written as DNA, the CDR3 is TGTGCCAGCAGGCTCGGAGGGCCAAGCGGGGAGCTGTTTTTT.

This clone was counted a few times. This rearrangement joins TRBV19 to TRBJ2-3; 14 nucleotides match TRBD2. CDR3 length: 16 residues. The V segment lost 7 bases and the J segment 0 bases; nucleotides outside the gene matches: 3. Germline CDR1 reads LNHDA; CDR2 reads SQIVND (reference sequence). The CDR3 spells CASKGLAGESTDTQYF. The CDR3 DNA is TGTGCCAGTAAGGGACTAGCGGGAGAAAGCACAGATACGCAGTATTTT.

This sequence joins TRBV2 and TRBJ1-1; D not resolved. Germline CDR1 SNHLY, CDR2 FYNNEI. V was clipped by 8 bases and J by 5 bases, with 6 bases between them. The CDR3 is 10 amino acids. In DNA, the CDR3 is TGTGCCAGCGCGGTAACTGAAGCTTTCTTT. It encodes CASAVTEAFF.

Worth noting for this clone: Other DNA sequences in this specimen translate into the identical CDR3. The chain joins TRBV5-1 to TRBJ1-1; perhaps TRBD1 as D (5 bases). The germline gives CDR1 SGHRS, CDR2 YFSETQ. The CDR3 length is 15 residues. Trimming stripped 3 bases from V and 7 bases from J, with 19 bases between. The CDR3 nucleotides are TGCGCCAGCAGCTCCGGGACTGCGGCCCTACTTGAAGCTTTCTTT. It is translated as CASSSGTAALLEAFF.

The gene calls are TRBV15 and TRBJ2-2; D is perhaps TRBD2 (5 bases). Germline assignment: CDR1 LNHNV and CDR2 YYDKDF (reference sequence). The CDR3 is made up of 15 amino acids. The V and J ends lost 0 bases and 8 bases respectively, with 13 bases between them. The CDR3, as DNA: TGTGCCACCAGCAGAGATCGGGGTGGGATGGGGGAGCTGTTTTTT. It is translated as CATSRDRGGMGELFF.

The chain joins TRBV11-2 to TRBJ1-3; D is unclear. Germline values: CDR1 SGHAT, CDR2 FQNNGV. Between the trimmed V and J ends, which lost 0 bases and 7 bases, there was a span of 13 bases. This CDR3 region has 15 residues. CDR3 bases: TGTGCCAGCAGCTTAGATTACTTCGTCGGGAACACCATATATTTT. Protein sequence: CASSLDYFVGNTIYF.

The chain uses TRBV5-5 and TRBJ1-2; TRBD1 matches at 8 bases. This CDR3 is 13 amino acids long. Per the germline V gene, CDR1 is SGHKS and CDR2 is YYEKEE (reference sequence). The V gene end was trimmed by 7 bases and the J gene end by 5 bases; junction bases not matched to a gene: 7. The CDR3 sequence: CASAQGAGYGYTF. The CDR3 DNA is TGTGCCAGCGCTCAGGGGGCGGGTTATGGCTACACCTTC. The variable domain in full, completed from reference TRBV5-5 and TRBJ1-2, reads DAGVTQSPTHLIKTRGQQVTLRCSPISGHKSVSWYQQVLGQGPQFIFQYYEKEERGRGNFPDRFSARQFPNYSSELNVNALLLGDSALYLCASAQGAGYGYTFGSGTRLTVV.

The chain couples TRBV7-2 to TRBJ2-7; TRBD2 agrees at 11 bases. V lost 6 bases to trimming and J lost 2 bases; unmatched junction nucleotides: 6. CDR1 and CDR2 (germline): SGHTA, FQGNSA. The CDR3 spans 15 residues. The CDR3 nucleotides read TGTGCCAGCAGACGAGGGACTAGCGGAGCCTACGAGCAGTACTTC. It encodes CASRRGTSGAYEQYF.

This clone has only a few counts. The rearrangement uses TRBV7-6 and TRBJ2-7; TRBD2 agrees at 14 bases. Germline values: CDR1 SGHVS, CDR2 FNYEAQ. With V trimmed by 1 base and J by 6 bases, 2 bases remained unmatched. The CDR3 has 15 residues. The CDR3: CASSLEGTSGSEQYF. CDR3 DNA: TGTGCCAGCAGCTTAGAAGGGACTAGCGGGAGCGAGCAGTACTTC.

The chain has TRBV7-2 and TRBJ2-1; D is undetermined. The V and J ends lost 0 bases and 9 bases respectively, with 6 bases between them. CDR3 length: 12 amino acids. Germline V gene data show CDR1 as SGHTA and CDR2 as FQGNSA. CDR3 nucleotide sequence: TGTGCCAGCAGCTTAGCGCTCGGTGAGCAGTTCTTC. Translated: CASSLALGEQFF.

The chain employs TRBV14 and TRBJ1-4; no clear D. CDR3 size: 16 residues. V gave up 0 bases and J gave up 2 bases, with 10 bases separating them. CDR1 and CDR2 (germline): SGHDN, FVKESK. The DNA of the CDR3 is TGTGCCAGCAGCCAAGAAGCGGGGATTACTAATGAAAAACTGTTTTTT. Translating gives CASSQEAGITNEKLFF. Combining the CDR3 with reference TRBV14 and TRBJ1-4 gives the whole variable domain EAGVTQFPSHSVIEKGQTVTLRCDPISGHDNLYWYRRVMGKEIKFLLHFVKESKQDESGMPNNRFLAERTGGTYSTLKVQPAELEDSGVYFCASSQEAGITNEKLFFGSGTQLSVL.

V gene TRBV30 combines with J gene TRBJ2-5; tentative D call: TRBD1 (5 bases). CDR1 GTSNPN and CDR2 SVGIG come from the germline V gene (reference sequence). V dropped 7 bases and J dropped 7 bases, with 19 bases sitting between them. The CDR3 runs 13 residues. CDR3 sequence: CASAKGPYGTQYF. CDR3 in DNA: TGTGCCTCCGCAAAGGGGCCTTACGGGACCCAGTACTTC. Using reference TRBV30 and TRBJ2-5 for the parts outside the CDR3, the full variable domain is SQTIHQWPATLVQPVGSPLSLECTVEGTSNPNLYWYRQAAGRGLQLLFYSVGIGQISSEVPQNLSASRPQDRQFILSSKKLLLSDSGFYLCASAKGPYGTQYFGPGTRLLVL.

The chain is built from TRBV7-3 and TRBJ1-1, with a tentative D call TRBD1 (5 bases). Deletions cut 5 bases from V and 2 bases from J, with 15 bases between. Per germline, CDR1 SGHTA and CDR2 FQGTGA. This CDR3 comprises 15 residues. Here the CDR3 DNA reads TGTGCCAGCAGCCCCAACTTGGGGCCAAACACTGAAGCTTTCTTT. Its translation is CASSPNLGPNTEAFF.

In this sample, this clone turned up a few times. This chain joins TRBV20-1 and TRBJ1-1, with D possibly matching TRBD1 (5 bases). Germline assignment: CDR1 DFQATT and CDR2 SNEGSKA (reference sequence). Between the trimmed V and J ends, which lost 5 bases and 6 bases, there was a span of 7 bases. The CDR3 has 10 residues. The CDR3 protein is CSAWGAEAFF. Written as DNA, the CDR3 is TGCAGTGCTTGGGGCGCTGAAGCTTTCTTT.

V gene TRBV5-1 combines with J gene TRBJ1-4, with TRBD1 identical over 7 bases. Germline V CDR1 and CDR2: SGHRS, YFSETQ. J lost 7 bases, V lost 4 bases, and 7 bases had no gene match. The CDR3 consists of 14 residues. The CDR3 protein is CASSVGGAGEKLFF. As DNA, the CDR3 is TGCGCCAGCAGCGTAGGGGGCGCAGGTGAAAAACTGTTTTTT.

This clone was recorded once. The chain links TRBV4-2 to TRBJ2-7; 7 bases map to TRBD2. CDR3 length: 15 amino acids. The V and J ends lost 4 bases and 1 base, in that order; junction bases with no gene match: 7. The germline gives CDR1 LGHNA, CDR2 YNFKEQ. The CDR3 coding sequence is TGTGCCAGCAGCCCGAGCGGGGTTAGGTCCTACGAGCAGTACTTC. This translates into CASSPSGVRSYEQYF.